This T cell receptor (beta chain) was sequenced during a study of OX40 agonist ivuxolimab in advanced cancers. The study, taken as a whole, reports: The study observed clonal expansion of CD4+ and CD8+ blood T cells by week 6 at 0.1 to 3.0 mg/kg.

Notes on this clone: Its matching antigen is unknown.

Germline V CDR1 and CDR2: SGHTS, YDEGEE. V lost 0 bases to trimming and J lost 4 bases, with 5 bases between them. This CDR3 has 14 amino acids. Exclusion applied to patients with autoimmune disease history or systemic immunosuppression. Profiling relied on immunoSEQ multiplex PCR, and the TCRdb table lists in-frame clones only, not all of them. The data hold about 66,000 clones, with roughly 84% observed a single time. The sample in question was CD4+ or CD8+ T cells sorted from blood, obtained in a trial of the OX40 agonist ivuxolimab. The chain employs TRBV5-8 and TRBJ2-6; D remains unclear. The clonotype originates from an adult with an advanced solid tumor such as melanoma, head and neck, liver or kidney cancer. The CDR3 sequence: CASSLGPGANVLTF. The CDR3 DNA sequence: TGTGCCAGCAGCTTGGGGCCCGGGGCCAACGTCCTGACTTTC.